These 10 T cell receptor beta chains were sequenced from one sample in a study of blood T cell repertoires in COVID-19. The data were produced by immunoSEQ multiplex PCR, yet TCRdb's version contains in-frame clones alone and is incomplete. The sample yields 150,000 to 200,000 clones, approximately 80% seen once. Sequencing was done on a sample of peripheral blood. These receptors were collected from a woman of 80 years or more with active or convalescent COVID-19.

This clone was recorded a few times. The gene calls are TRBV7-3 and TRBJ2-1; 9 nucleotides align to TRBD1. After removal of 5 bases from V and 4 bases from J, the junction contained 6 bases not matched to a gene. CDR1 SGHTA and CDR2 FQGTGA come from the germline V gene. This CDR3 is built from 15 residues. The CDR3 DNA sequence: TGTGCCAGCAGCACCGGGACAGGGCCTTACAATGAGCAGTTCTTC. Its protein product is CASSTGTGPYNEQFF.

This rearrangement joins TRBV5-1 to TRBJ1-2; 7 bases align to TRBD1. This CDR3 comprises 12 residues. J lost 12 bases, V lost 0 bases, and 5 bases had no gene match. CDR1 is SGHRS, CDR2 YFSETQ, per germline. CDR3 loop: CASSLEGAYDTF. In DNA form, the CDR3 reads TGCGCCAGCAGCTTGGAGGGGGCCTACGACACCTTC.

This chain connects TRBV7-9 to TRBJ1-6; D ambiguous. The germline gives CDR1 SEHNR, CDR2 FQNEAQ (reference sequence). This CDR3 spans 15 amino acids. V lost 1 base and J 9 bases, leaving 13 bases between the germline ends. The CDR3 region is CASSLEAAAGSPLHF. CDR3 sequence (DNA): TGTGCCAGCAGCTTAGAGGCGGCTGCGGGTTCACCCCTCCACTTT.

The chain has TRBV15 and TRBJ2-1; 10 bases are shared with TRBD1. The germline CDR1 and CDR2 sequences are LNHNV and YYDKDF (reference sequence). The CDR3 length is 16 residues. Losses at the gene ends were 5 bases for V and 2 bases for J; bases not matched to a gene: 6. DNA of the CDR3: TGTGCCACCAGCGGAGGACAGGGGGTACCCTACAATGAGCAGTTCTTC. It translates to CATSGGQGVPYNEQFF.

This chain links TRBV24-1 with TRBJ2-1, with 11 bases matching TRBD1. V lost 3 bases, J lost 3 bases, and 3 bases stayed unmatched. The CDR3 spans 16 residues. Germline lookup yields CDR1 KGHDR and CDR2 SFDVKD. CDR3 loop: CATSDPDRGLYNEQFF. The CDR3 DNA sequence: TGTGCCACCAGTGATCCGGACAGGGGGCTCTACAATGAGCAGTTCTTC.

The V call is TRBV11-3, the J call TRBJ1-1; TRBD1 is a possible D gene (6 bases). Per germline, CDR1 SGHNT and CDR2 YENEEA. The CDR3 contains 14 residues. The V and J ends lost 3 bases and 3 bases respectively, with 11 bases between them. The CDR3: CASSLNRVDTEAFF. In nucleotides, the CDR3 is TGTGCCAGCAGCTTGAACAGGGTGGACACTGAAGCTTTCTTT.

The chain carries TRBV7-8 and TRBJ1-4, with TRBD1 matching 9 bases. The J segment lost 7 bases and the V segment lost 4 bases, leaving 16 bases of the junction unmatched. The germline V gene has CDR1 SGHVS and CDR2 FQNEAQ. The CDR3 length is 18 residues. CDR3: CASSWGTGRRGGSEKLFF. The CDR3 DNA reads as TGTGCCAGCAGCTGGGGGACAGGGAGAAGGGGAGGCTCTGAAAAACTGTTTTTT.

J is TRBJ1-5 and V is TRBV10-3; maybe TRBD1 (6 bases). With 3 bases removed from V and 7 bases from J, the gap between germline ends came to 13 bases. Per germline, CDR1 ENHRY and CDR2 SYGVKD. The CDR3 sequence is 14 residues long. The CDR3 is CAISDGGLGQPQHF. CDR3 nucleotide sequence: TGTGCCATCAGTGACGGGGGGCTGGGCCAGCCCCAGCATTTT.

This clone occurred once. The CDR3 protein is CASSIGGSSSPLHF. CDR3 DNA sequence: TGTGCCAGTAGTATTGGGGGCTCAAGTTCACCCCTCCACTTT. The J gene is TRBJ1-6, the V gene TRBV19; weak D call: TRBD1 (6 bases). Trimming took 3 bases from V and 9 from J, leaving 12 bases between them. CDR3 length equals 14 residues. Germline CDR1 is LNHDA and CDR2 is SQIVND (reference sequence).

The J gene is TRBJ1-3, the V gene TRBV4-1; 7 bases map to TRBD1. The ends lost 2 bases at V and 2 bases at J; junction bases unmatched: 6. The CDR3 is made up of 16 amino acids. Germline loops: CDR1 MGHRA, CDR2 YSYEKL. The CDR3 sequence is CASSQSGQRTGNTIYF. The CDR3 DNA reads TGCGCCAGCAGCCAATCGGGACAGCGAACTGGAAACACCATATATTTT.